This entry lists 14 T cell receptor beta chains sequenced from one sample in a study of blood T cell repertoires in COVID-19. Method: immunoSEQ multiplex PCR; TCRdb's copy keeps in-frame clones and lacks some. The sample yields a few hundred thousand clones, 88% seen once. The specimen sequenced was PBMCs or T cells enriched from blood (not recorded which). These receptors came from a woman in her forties or fifties who had recovered from COVID-19.

The J gene is TRBJ1-5, the V gene TRBV15, with 10 positions matching TRBD1. Germline CDR1 and CDR2: LNHNV and YYDKDF (reference sequence). V shed 5 bases, J shed 4 bases, and the junction held 8 bases outside the gene matches. The CDR3 consists of 16 residues. The DNA of the CDR3 is TGTGCCACCAGCCGCAGCAGGGGACAGGGGAATCAGCCCCAGCATTTT. This sequence encodes CATSRSRGQGNQPQHF.

The V gene is TRBV5-1, the J gene TRBJ1-5, with 7 positions matching TRBD1. The junction had 5 bases not matched to a gene; V was cut back by 1 base and J by 4 bases. The CDR3 has 15 amino acids. In germline, CDR1 is SGHRS, CDR2 YFSETQ. For the CDR3, the DNA is TGCGCCAGCAGCTTGTCGGGACAGTTTAATCAGCCCCAGCATTTT. This sequence encodes CASSLSGQFNQPQHF.

V gene TRBV7-3 combines with J gene TRBJ2-7; the match to TRBD2 covers 7 bases. This CDR3 is 17 amino acids long. Per germline, CDR1 SGHTA and CDR2 FQGTGA. V gave up 0 bases and J gave up 5 bases; unmatched junction bases: 13. The CDR3 here is CASSLTGDTSGINEQYF. CDR3 coding DNA: TGTGCCAGCAGCTTAACTGGCGATACGAGCGGGATAAACGAGCAGTACTTC.

The chain joins TRBV4-3 to TRBJ2-3; TRBD2 agrees at 8 bases. V was pared by 1 base and J by 1 base, with 7 bases of the junction left unmatched. The CDR3 runs 17 residues. Looked up from germline, CDR1 is LGHNA and CDR2 is YSLEER. CDR3 protein: CASSQAAGGVGTDTQYF. The CDR3 DNA is TGCGCCAGCAGCCAAGCTGCGGGGGGAGTGGGCACAGATACGCAGTATTTT.

The chain carries TRBV5-1 and TRBJ1-1; D is uncertain. Trimming removed 4 bases at V and 4 bases at J, with 14 bases between. This CDR3 spans 14 amino acids. Germline values: CDR1 SGHRS, CDR2 YFSETQ. CDR3 amino acids: CASSPVPNPTEAFF. CDR3 in DNA: TGCGCCAGCAGCCCAGTCCCCAACCCCACTGAAGCTTTCTTT.

CDR3 coding DNA: TGTGCCAGTAGTATAGATCTGAGTTGGGAGACCGGCTACACCTTC. Protein product: CASSIDLSWETGYTF. The rearrangement joins TRBV19 to TRBJ1-2; no clear D gene. V was clipped by 0 bases and J by 8 bases, with 16 bases between them. In germline, CDR1 is LNHDA, CDR2 SQIVND (reference sequence). The CDR3 sequence is 15 residues long.

The genes are TRBV9 and TRBJ1-1, with D maybe TRBD1 (5 bases). Trimming cost V 0 bases and J 3 bases, with 9 bases left between them. The germline gives CDR1 SGDLS, CDR2 YYNGEE. The CDR3 runs 14 residues. The CDR3: CASSVEAGDTEAFF. DNA for the CDR3: TGTGCCAGCAGCGTAGAGGCGGGGGACACTGAAGCTTTCTTT. The whole variable domain, filled in from reference TRBV9 and TRBJ1-1, reads DSGVTQTPKHLITATGQRVTLRCSPRSGDLSVYWYQQSLDQGLQFLIQYYNGEERAKGNILERFSAQQFPDLHSELNLSSLELGDSALYFCASSVEAGDTEAFFGQGTRLTVV.

The rearrangement links TRBV28 to TRBJ1-2; D is possibly TRBD1 (5 bases). Germline V CDR1 and CDR2: MDHEN, SYDVKM. Trimming removed 5 bases at V and 3 bases at J, with 19 bases between. This CDR3 has 16 amino acids. CDR3 coding DNA: TGTGCCAGCAGTCTGACGGTGGAGGGGATGGACTATGGCTACACCTTC. Translation gives CASSLTVEGMDYGYTF.

The V and J genes are TRBV19 and TRBJ1-1, with D perhaps matching TRBD1 (6 bases). The germline V gene has CDR1 LNHDA and CDR2 SQIVND (reference sequence). The CDR3 totals 14 residues. Trimming removed 2 bases at V and 1 base at J, with 8 bases between. The CDR3: CASSITGKNTEAFF. CDR3 DNA sequence: TGTGCCAGTAGTATAACAGGGAAGAACACTGAAGCTTTCTTT.

The table lists this clone with a count of one. This chain joins TRBV30 and TRBJ2-7, with TRBD2 matching over 12 bases. Germline CDR1 is GTSNPN and CDR2 is SVGIG (reference sequence). CDR3 length: 14 amino acids. The V gene end was trimmed by 3 bases and the J gene end by 2 bases; junction bases not matched to a gene: 2. The DNA of the CDR3 is TGTGCCTGGAGGCGGACTAGCGGGGCCTACGAGCAGTACTTC. Protein: CAWRRTSGAYEQYF.

This chain connects TRBV7-9 to TRBJ2-1; the D gene is possibly TRBD1 (6 bases). Deletions cut 5 bases from V and 4 bases from J, with 15 bases between. The length of the CDR3 is 15 residues. Germline V CDR1 and CDR2: SEHNR, FQNEAQ (reference sequence). The CDR3 region has the DNA TGTGCCAGCAGCCCGACCGGGACAAAATACAATGAGCAGTTCTTC. It yields the protein CASSPTGTKYNEQFF.

This clone was seen just once. The chain couples TRBV29-1 to TRBJ2-1; TRBD2 aligns across 8 bases. J was trimmed by 7 bases and V by 6 bases; bases with no gene match: 11. The CDR3 is 14 amino acids. Per germline, CDR1 SQVTM and CDR2 ANQGSEA. The CDR3 coding sequence is TGCAGCGTCCCAAAACTAGCGGAGGTAAATGAGCAGTTCTTC. The encoded protein is CSVPKLAEVNEQFF.

The rearrangement links TRBV4-1 to TRBJ2-1, with 7 bases identical to TRBD2. The germline V gene encodes CDR1 MGHRA and CDR2 YSYEKL. The CDR3 loop spans 16 amino acids. V gave up 4 bases and J gave up 2 bases; unmatched junction bases: 8. CDR3 bases: TGCGCCAGCAGCCTTTCTCCTAGCGGACCCTACAATGAGCAGTTCTTC. This sequence encodes CASSLSPSGPYNEQFF.

This clone has a single count. V gene TRBV29-1 combines with J gene TRBJ1-3, with TRBD1 as a possible D gene (5 bases). Per the germline V gene, CDR1 is SQVTM and CDR2 is ANQGSEA. This CDR3 is 13 amino acids long. The germline V and J ends were trimmed by 6 bases and 0 bases, with 9 bases remaining between them. DNA for the CDR3: TGCAGCGTACTTCAGGGCTCTGGAAACACCATATATTTT. This encodes CSVLQGSGNTIYF.